This T cell receptor beta chain was sequenced for a study of vaccination effects on CD4 cells after COVID-19. Study-level information: Subjects were given two BNT162b2 or mRNA-1273 vaccine doses. Study results and limitations: Clones of infection and vaccine origin contracted markedly late after vaccination. Researchers reported few convalescent patients and no early post-infection timepoints in the study.

This CDR3 region has 13 residues. The V gene lost 5 bases and the J gene lost 6 bases, with 12 bases spanning the gap. The germline V gene encodes CDR1 SGHRS and CDR2 YFSETQ. A word on this clone: Its antigen is still unknown.

Libraries were prepared by immunoSEQ multiplex PCR; TCRdb keeps only in-frame clonotypes and omits some of them. The repertoire holds about 41,000 clones, with 77% as singletons. Antigen-specific CD4+ T cells were first expanded with viral peptide pools by the ViraFEST assay and only then sequenced. Once cultured for approximately 10 days, the cells underwent separation to obtain CD4+ T cells. According to the study, vaccine recipients showed no prior SARS-CoV-2 infection and negative nucleocapsid antibodies. The culture medium for 1.5 million to 2.5 million PBMC per well included 10 IU/ml IL-2 and 8.5 to 10 ug/ml peptides.

This specimen consisted of CD4+ T cells from PBMCs cultured with HCoV-NL63 spike peptides, obtained before COVID-19 vaccination. The rearrangement uses TRBV5-1 and TRBJ1-5; D is perhaps TRBD1 (5 bases). The clonotype originates from a human donor who received a COVID-19 vaccine. For the CDR3, the DNA is TGCGCCAGCAGGTGGGGGGTCGGTCAGCCCCAGCATTTT. Protein sequence: CASRWGVGQPQHF.